This note documents a single TCR beta chain sequence. Its target is not known. This specimen belongs to a study of cytomegalovirus exposure and HLA in healthy donors. Points from the study as a whole: After further analysis at a later stage, roughly 16,000 TCR beta sequences were associated with HLA alleles at 0.05 false discovery rate. According to the study, roughly 160 TCR beta chains were cytomegalovirus-associated. Per published accounts, TCR beta sequences correctly predicted the HLA-A and HLA-B alleles of most subjects.

With 60 Vbeta and 13 Jbeta primers, the PCR was carried out. Original handling: Per a later analysis, the number of unique TCR beta chains was about 80 million, of which about 10 million were shared. Clones were read by immunoSEQ multiplex PCR, and TCRdb kept only the in-frame ones, dropping some. The V and J calls and clone size were taken over from that table, and D and trimming were inferred from the DNA. In the table there are over 120,000 clones, 75% to 80% of which are singletons. Losses at the gene ends were 0 bases for V and 1 base for J; bases not matched to a gene: 2. The CDR3 spans 16 residues. CDR1 LGHNA and CDR2 YSLEER come from the germline V gene.

Sequencing input: PBMCs. This TCR derives from a woman under 30 in good health and CMV-seropositive. V gene TRBV4-3 combines with J gene TRBJ2-2; 7 bases map to TRBD2. The CDR3 coding sequence is TGCGCCAGCAGCCAAGACGGCGGGGGGAACACCGGGGAGCTGTTTTTT. This sequence encodes CASSQDGGGNTGELFF.